Listed below are T cell receptor beta chains from one sample, sequenced in a study of T cell responses to AZD1222 COVID-19 vaccine. Assay: immunoSEQ multiplex PCR; the TCRdb copy retains only in-frame clones and omits some. In the table there are 150,000 to 200,000 clones, around 93% of which are singletons. The source material was peripheral blood, sampled on day 0 of AZD1222 vaccination. The source is an adult in good health. Each CDR3 is given with its conserved first and last residue. D genes are given only for firm matches. Expanded clones get a size class; other rows say once, few or many, or leave the size out.

TRBJ2-1,.,TRBV14,.,TGTGCCAGCAGTCCCGGCGAGGGTAGGGCAAGTGAGCAGTTCTTC,CASSPGEGRASEQFF
TRBJ1-2,.,TRBV6-4,TRBD1,TGTGCCAGCAGCCCCGACAGGGCCGCGGCCTATGGCTACACCTTC,CASSPDRAAAYGYTF
TRBJ1-2,once,TRBV16,.,TGTGCCAGCAGCCTCCCGACAGGACGAGGCTACACCTTC,CASSLPTGRGYTF
TRBJ1-1,.,TRBV10-3,.,TGTGCCATCAGTGAAGGGCTAGAAGCTTTCTTT,CAISEGLEAFF
TRBJ1-1,.,TRBV7-2,.,TGTGCCAGCAGGGCCCCGGCCGAAGGCACTGAAGCTTTCTTT,CASRAPAEGTEAFF
TRBJ2-6,.,TRBV30,TRBD1,TGTGCCTGGGAAAGGACAGGGGGTTTCTCTGGGGCCAACGTCCTGACTTTC,CAWERTGGFSGANVLTF
TRBJ1-3,.,TRBV5-4,.,TGTGCCAGCAGCGTGGGGTTAGGGGGATACTCTGGAAACACCATATATTTT,CASSVGLGGYSGNTIYF
TRBJ1-4,.,TRBV9,TRBD1,TGTGCCAGCAGCGTAGGGCCAGGGGGTCAGGCTAATGAAAAACTGTTTTTT,CASSVGPGGQANEKLFF
TRBJ1-5,.,TRBV27,.,TGTGCCAGCAGTGGGAGTGGCAATCAGCCCCAGCATTTT,CASSGSGNQPQHF
TRBJ1-3,.,TRBV9,.,TGTGCCAGCAGCGTAGAAGGAACCCCCTCTGGAAACACCATATATTTT,CASSVEGTPSGNTIYF
TRBJ1-1,.,TRBV18,.,TGTGCCAGCTCACCATTTCGACAGGCGACGAACACTGAAGCTTTCTTT,CASSPFRQATNTEAFF
TRBJ1-1,once,TRBV7-2,.,TGTGCCAGCAGCTTACTTCTGGGGGAGGGTATGAACACTGAAGCTTTCTTT,CASSLLLGEGMNTEAFF
TRBJ2-2,.,TRBV5-1,.,TGCGCCAGCAGCTTGTCCGGGACCCCCCAAGTCTTTAGGGAGCTGTTTTTT,CASSLSGTPQVFRELFF
TRBJ2-2,.,TRBV20-1,.,TGCAGTGCTAGTCGAGGGGGTAGCGGGGAGCTGTTTTTT,CSASRGGSGELFF
TRBJ2-2,.,TRBV10-3,.,TGTGCCATCAGTGAGGGCGAGTCCGGGGAGCTGTTTTTT,CAISEGESGELFF
TRBJ2-3,.,TRBV18,.,TGTGCCAGCCCAGATCCGCTGGGCACAGATACGCAGTATTTT,CASPDPLGTDTQYF
TRBJ1-5,.,TRBV29-1,.,TGCAGCGTTGGGCCGGGGGGCAATCAGCCCCAGCATTTT,CSVGPGGNQPQHF
TRBJ1-2,.,TRBV13,.,TGTGCCAGCAGCTTAGGGCAGGGCGATGGCTACACCTTC,CASSLGQGDGYTF
TRBJ2-3,.,TRBV11-2,.,TGTGCCAGCAGCTTAGAACGAGTAGCAAGAGATACGCAGTATTTT,CASSLERVARDTQYF
TRBJ1-2,.,TRBV7-2,.,TGTGCCAGCAGCTCGAGGGCCGAGAAGGGCTACACCTTC,CASSSRAEKGYTF
TRBJ1-1,.,TRBV11-2,TRBD1,TGTGCCAGCAGCTTAGGGGGACAGACTATGAACACTGAAGCTTTCTTT,CASSLGGQTMNTEAFF
TRBJ1-6,.,TRBV30,.,TGTGCCTGGACCCCGTTGAGGGGCCTCGAATCAAATTCACCCCTCCACTTT,CAWTPLRGLESNSPLHF
TRBJ2-1,.,TRBV6-2/TRBV6-3,TRBD1,TGTGCCAGCAGTGACCATACAGGGGCCTCCTACAATGAGCAGTTCTTC,CASSDHTGASYNEQFF
TRBJ2-7,.,TRBV5-4,.,TGTGCCAGCAGCACCCTAGGACTGCTAACCTACGAGCAGTACTTC,CASSTLGLLTYEQYF
TRBJ2-2,.,TRBV5-1,TRBD1,TGCGCCAGCAGCTTGCAAATGACAGGGGGCGTCGGCGGGGAGCTGTTTTTT,CASSLQMTGGVGGELFF
TRBJ2-7,.,TRBV7-9,.,TGTGCCAGCAGCTTAGGACACAGCTCCTACGAGCAGTACTTC,CASSLGHSSYEQYF
TRBJ2-2,.,TRBV5-4,.,TGTGCCAGCAGCCCCCGGGACTCCTGGAACGGGGAGCTGTTTTTT,CASSPRDSWNGELFF
TRBJ1-2,.,TRBV27,TRBD1,TGTGCCAGCAGTTTAGAAGGACAGGGGTTGAACTATGGCTACACCTTC,CASSLEGQGLNYGYTF
TRBJ1-1,.,TRBV6-5,.,TGTGCCAGCAGGAGCAATCACATGGGCACTGAAGCTTTCTTT,CASRSNHMGTEAFF
TRBJ1-1,once,TRBV28,TRBD1,TGTGCCAGCAGTTTGGACAGGTGGATGGCTGAAGCTTTCTTT,CASSLDRWMAEAFF
TRBJ2-1,.,TRBV7-9,.,TGTGCCAGCAGCTTAGCCTTTGAGCAGTTCTTC,CASSLAFEQFF
TRBJ1-2,.,TRBV6-5,.,TGTGCCAGCAGTCATGGACAGCTTTATGGCTACACCTTC,CASSHGQLYGYTF
TRBJ2-5,.,TRBV19,.,TGTGCCAGTAGTATACTACCCTGGGAGACCCAGTACTTC,CASSILPWETQYF